Presented here are 20 T cell receptor beta chains from one specimen sequenced in a study of STAT5B mutations in CD4+ large granular lymphocyte leukemia. Assay used: immunoSEQ multiplex PCR; TCRdb lists only in-frame clones, some missing. Of 4,000 or so clones listed, about 77% are singletons. Sequencing was carried out using PBMCs. These receptors were collected from a man in his sixties with CD4+ T-cell large granular lymphocyte leukemia.

This chain connects TRBV29-1 to TRBJ2-7; no clear D. V was pared by 6 bases and J by 2 bases, with 17 bases between. Germline assignment: CDR1 SQVTM and CDR2 ANQGSEA. The CDR3 loop spans 14 amino acids. The CDR3 sequence: CSVYLETATYEQYF. The CDR3, as DNA: TGCAGCGTCTACCTTGAAACAGCTACCTACGAGCAGTACTTC.

The sample holds a few counts of this clone. This chain connects TRBV10-3 to TRBJ1-2; D is possibly TRBD1 (5 bases). Trimming took off 10 bases at V and 4 bases at J, with 19 bases between the two ends. CDR3 size: 14 residues. Germline-derived CDR1 and CDR2 are ENHRY and SYGVKD. This CDR3 reads CATLVGDDSYGYTF. Written as DNA, the CDR3 is TGTGCCACCCTGGTAGGGGATGACAGCTATGGCTACACCTTC.

The chain is built from TRBV4-1 and TRBJ1-2; possibly TRBD1 for D (5 bases). Trimming took off 1 base at V and 7 bases at J, with 10 bases between the two ends. In germline, CDR1 is MGHRA, CDR2 YSYEKL. There are 13 residues in the CDR3. The CDR3 DNA follows: TGCGCCAGCAGCCAAGTGGTAGGGGTTGGCTACACCTTC. Its translation is CASSQVVGVGYTF.

The V and J genes are TRBV6-4 and TRBJ1-1; no reliable D call. The CDR3 sequence is 13 residues long. V lost 2 bases to trimming and J lost 4 bases, with 8 bases between them. In germline, CDR1 is MRHNA, CDR2 SNTAGT. The CDR3 loop is CASSDHVGTEAFF. The CDR3 DNA follows: TGTGCCAGCAGTGACCATGTAGGCACTGAAGCTTTCTTT.

The rearrangement joins TRBV7-8 to TRBJ1-2, with D possibly TRBD1 on 6 matching bases. This CDR3 is 14 amino acids long. V was trimmed by 1 base and J by 4 bases, leaving 10 bases between them. Germline-derived CDR1 and CDR2 are SGHVS and FQNEAQ. The CDR3 sequence is CASSLGSGAYGYTF. In DNA form, the CDR3 reads TGTGCCAGCAGCTTAGGATCAGGGGCCTATGGCTACACCTTC.

This clone was observed a handful of times. The chain carries TRBV29-1 and TRBJ1-2; TRBD1 might be the D (6 bases). This CDR3 is 13 amino acids long. CDR1 SQVTM and CDR2 ANQGSEA come from the germline V gene. Trimming removed 6 bases from V and 4 bases from J, with 15 bases in between. The CDR3 DNA sequence: TGCAGCGTGGTCCCGGGGGCCTCCTATGGCTACACCTTC. It translates to CSVVPGASYGYTF.

V and J are TRBV6-5 and TRBJ1-6; D gene uncertain. The length of the CDR3 is 15 residues. Germline values: CDR1 MNHEY, CDR2 SVGAGI. Trimming stripped 11 bases from V and 0 bases from J, with 14 bases between. The CDR3: CAGRTASSYNSPLHF. The CDR3, as DNA: TGTGCCGGACGGACGGCCAGCTCCTATAATTCACCCCTCCACTTT.

The chain uses TRBV19 and TRBJ2-7, with 9 bases lining up with TRBD1. CDR1 and CDR2 from the germline V gene are LNHDA and SQIVND (reference sequence). Trimming at V came to 3 bases and at J to 3 bases, leaving 0 bases not matched to a gene. This CDR3 spans 13 amino acids. The chain's CDR3 is CASSMGQGYEQYF. CDR3 in DNA: TGTGCCAGTAGTATGGGACAGGGCTACGAGCAGTACTTC.

CDR3 nucleotide sequence: TGTGCCAGCAGTTTTGTCGTCCTAGGGGGTAGCGGGGGAAACATTCAGTACTTC. Its protein is CASSFVVLGGSGGNIQYF. V is TRBV27 and J is TRBJ2-4, with 9 bases fitting TRBD2. Per the germline V gene, CDR1 is MNHEY and CDR2 is SMNVEV (reference sequence). V shed 3 bases, J shed 6 bases, and the junction held 15 bases outside the gene matches. The CDR3 covers 18 residues.

V and J are TRBV4-1 and TRBJ2-1; 10 bases are a match to TRBD1. With V trimmed by 3 bases and J by 10 bases, 12 bases remained unmatched. The CDR3 has 16 residues. Per the germline V gene, CDR1 is MGHRA and CDR2 is YSYEKL. The CDR3 region has the DNA TGCGCCAGCAGCCAGCTGCGGGGGACAGGGGTCAGGGAGCAGTTCTTC. This codes for CASSQLRGTGVREQFF.

The chain carries TRBV7-9 and TRBJ2-7; D gene uncertain. Germline V gene lookup returns CDR1 SEHNR and CDR2 FQNEAQ (reference sequence). The length of the CDR3 is 9 residues. V was cut by 10 bases and J by 6 bases, with 7 bases left in between. CDR3 sequence: CATDREQYF. The CDR3 region has the DNA TGTGCCACGGACCGCGAGCAGTACTTC.

In this sample, this clone turned up once. The rearrangement joins TRBV5-1 to TRBJ1-4, with a possible D match to TRBD1 (6 bases). The V end was cut by 2 bases, the J end by 5 bases, with 13 bases between. The CDR3 spans 15 residues. The germline V gene has CDR1 SGHRS and CDR2 YFSETQ. The CDR3 DNA reads TGCGCCAGCAGCTTTGATCCAGGGGAAAATGAAAAACTGTTTTTT. Amino acids: CASSFDPGENEKLFF.

The chain employs TRBV12-5 and TRBJ2-5; D remains unclear. V was shortened by 1 base and J by 1 base, with 7 bases between the two germline ends. This CDR3 has 14 residues. Germline CDR1 and CDR2: LGHNT and FRNRAP. The CDR3 bases are TGTGCTAGTGGTTTGGACCCGCTCCAAGAGACCCAGTACTTC. Its translation is CASGLDPLQETQYF. The full variable domain, in which reference TRBV12-5 and TRBJ2-5 provide the parts outside the CDR3, is DARVTQTPRHKVTEMGQEVTMRCQPILGHNTVFWYRQTMMQGLELLAYFRNRAPLDDSGMPKDRFSAEMPDATLATLKIQPSEPRDSAVYFCASGLDPLQETQYFGPGTRLLVL.

The V and J genes are TRBV15 and TRBJ2-1; 9 positions match TRBD2. The germline V gene encodes CDR1 LNHNV and CDR2 YYDKDF (reference sequence). V shed 0 bases and J 5 bases; nucleotides not matched to a gene: 8. The CDR3 consists of 17 residues. CDR3 loop: CATSRDLASGADNEQFF. CDR3 coding DNA: TGTGCCACCAGCAGAGATCTGGCTAGCGGGGCTGACAATGAGCAGTTCTTC.

Within the sample, this clone is medium-sized. The CDR3 is CASSYRRGNTGELFF. CDR3 sequence (DNA): TGTGCCAGCAGTTACCGCAGGGGGAACACCGGGGAGCTGTTTTTT. The chain uses TRBV6-6 and TRBJ2-2, with TRBD1 as a possible D gene (6 bases). Germline CDR1 MNHNY, CDR2 SVGAGI (reference sequence). This CDR3 is built from 15 residues. The ends were cut back, 2 bases at V and 1 base at J, with 8 bases in the middle.

V is TRBV9 and J is TRBJ1-1; 7 bases align to TRBD1. V shed 4 bases and J 6 bases; nucleotides not matched to a gene: 6. This CDR3 contains 13 residues. Germline CDR1 is SGDLS and CDR2 is YYNGEE. The CDR3 DNA sequence: TGTGCCAGCAGCTTCGACAGGGCATCTGAAGCTTTCTTT. Residues: CASSFDRASEAFF.

The chain couples TRBV11-2 to TRBJ2-7, with D tentatively TRBD1 (6 bases). The CDR3 extends over 15 amino acids. Trimming pared 5 bases from V and 0 bases from J, leaving 14 bases between. Germline V CDR1 and CDR2: SGHAT, FQNNGV. The CDR3 coding sequence is TGTGCCAGCAGCGCCCGGGACACGACCTCCTACGAGCAGTACTTC. Residues: CASSARDTTSYEQYF.

In this sample, this clone turned up once. The chain joins TRBV7-9 to TRBJ2-5; 9 positions match TRBD1. The DNA end is a closer match to TRBJ2-7, so the J assignment may be wrong. CDR3 length: 15 residues. Germline loops: CDR1 SEHNR, CDR2 FQNEAQ (reference sequence). CDR3 sequence: CASSLAPGQGYEQYF. The CDR3 DNA follows: TGTGCCAGCAGCTTAGCTCCGGGACAGGGCTACGAGCAGTACTTC.

V usage is TRBV6-5 and J usage is TRBJ1-4, with unresolved D. Germline lookup yields CDR1 MNHEY and CDR2 SVGAGI. V gave up 5 bases and J gave up 4 bases, with 14 bases separating them. The CDR3 runs 15 residues. The DNA of the CDR3 is TGTGCCAGCAGTCCCAGATTGGGCCTTAATGAAAAACTGTTTTTT. Amino acid sequence: CASSPRLGLNEKLFF.

This clone was seen a handful of times. CDR3 coding DNA: TGTGCCAGCAGTTACCCCAGCGGGGGGAAAGAGACCCAGTACTTC. Translating it yields CASSYPSGGKETQYF. The V call is TRBV6-6, the J call TRBJ2-5; 9 bases match TRBD2. This CDR3 region has 15 residues. Per germline, CDR1 MNHNY and CDR2 SVGAGI (reference sequence). The V and J ends lost 2 bases and 3 bases, in that order; junction bases with no gene match: 4.